A selection of T cell receptor beta chains follows, all from one sample in a study of blood T cell repertoires in COVID-19. Sequencing used immunoSEQ multiplex PCR; TCRdb keeps in-frame clones, though not all of them. Of about 270,000 clones listed, roughly 79% are singletons. Source material: peripheral blood. The origin of the receptors is a woman aged 60 to 75 with active or convalescent COVID-19. Both conserved end residues are part of each CDR3. Fields, in order: clone size, V gene, D gene, J gene, CDR3 protein, CDR3 DNA. The D gene is left open where the match is weak. The size of a clone is reported for some rows only, either as once, few or many, or as a class for expanded clones.

clone_size: .
v_call: TRBV7-3
d_call: .
j_call: TRBJ2-1
cdr3_aa: CASSLTSDNEQFF
cdr3_nt: TGTGCCAGCAGCTTAACTAGCGACAATGAGCAGTTCTTC

clone_size: few
v_call: TRBV19
d_call: .
j_call: TRBJ1-2
cdr3_aa: CASSIVRANYGYTF
cdr3_nt: TGTGCCAGTAGTATAGTACGGGCTAACTATGGCTACACCTTC

clone_size: .
v_call: TRBV19
d_call: .
j_call: TRBJ1-4
cdr3_aa: CASSTSLPRVEKLFF
cdr3_nt: TGTGCCAGTAGTACCTCCCTCCCACGGGTCGAAAAACTGTTTTTT

clone_size: .
v_call: TRBV30
d_call: TRBD2
j_call: TRBJ2-3
cdr3_aa: CAWSVRAGPTDTQYF
cdr3_nt: TGTGCCTGGAGTGTAAGAGCGGGGCCCACAGATACGCAGTATTTT

clone_size: .
v_call: TRBV19
d_call: TRBD1
j_call: TRBJ1-1
cdr3_aa: CASSMPGQGSTEAFF
cdr3_nt: TGTGCCAGTAGTATGCCGGGACAGGGCAGCACTGAAGCTTTCTTT

clone_size: .
v_call: TRBV4-2
d_call: TRBD2
j_call: TRBJ2-3
cdr3_aa: CASSQEIGTSGGAGAQYF
cdr3_nt: TGTGCCAGCAGCCAAGAAATAGGGACTAGCGGGGGGGCCGGCGCGCAGTATTTT

clone_size: .
v_call: TRBV5-4
d_call: TRBD1
j_call: TRBJ2-7
cdr3_aa: CASSSGTGDSYEQYF
cdr3_nt: TGTGCCAGCAGCTCGGGGACAGGGGACTCCTACGAGCAGTACTTC

clone_size: .
v_call: TRBV29-1
d_call: TRBD1
j_call: TRBJ1-1
cdr3_aa: CSVDQAGGNTEAFF
cdr3_nt: TGCAGCGTTGATCAGGCAGGGGGGAACACTGAAGCTTTCTTT

clone_size: few
v_call: TRBV19
d_call: TRBD1
j_call: TRBJ2-7
cdr3_aa: CASSITGTGGDEQYF
cdr3_nt: TGTGCCAGTAGTATCACCGGGACAGGGGGAGACGAGCAGTACTTC

clone_size: few
v_call: TRBV7-2
d_call: .
j_call: TRBJ1-3
cdr3_aa: CASSLGRGSGNTIYF
cdr3_nt: TGTGCCAGCAGCTTAGGCAGGGGCTCTGGAAACACCATATATTTT

clone_size: once
v_call: TRBV30
d_call: .
j_call: TRBJ1-6
cdr3_aa: CAWSVPGPPYNSPLHF
cdr3_nt: TGTGCCTGGAGTGTACCAGGGCCGCCCTATAATTCACCCCTCCACTTT

clone_size: .
v_call: TRBV7-2
d_call: .
j_call: TRBJ1-2
cdr3_aa: CASSLASSGRNYGYTF
cdr3_nt: TGTGCCAGCAGCTTAGCGTCGAGCGGTAGGAACTATGGCTACACCTTC

clone_size: .
v_call: TRBV18
d_call: TRBD1
j_call: TRBJ1-2
cdr3_aa: CASSSTRQGGYTF
cdr3_nt: TGTGCCAGCTCATCGACTAGACAGGGTGGCTACACCTTC

clone_size: .
v_call: TRBV7-3
d_call: TRBD1
j_call: TRBJ1-2
cdr3_aa: CASSSLGQLDGYTF
cdr3_nt: TGTGCCAGCAGCTCCCTGGGACAGCTGGATGGCTACACCTTC

clone_size: .
v_call: TRBV12-3/TRBV12-4
d_call: TRBD1
j_call: TRBJ1-1
cdr3_aa: CASRQGSDTEAFF
cdr3_nt: TGTGCCAGTCGACAGGGATCCGACACTGAAGCTTTCTTT

clone_size: .
v_call: TRBV6-2/TRBV6-3
d_call: .
j_call: TRBJ1-5
cdr3_aa: CASSYGGGINQPQHF
cdr3_nt: TGTGCCAGCAGTTACGGGGGGGGGATCAATCAGCCCCAGCATTTT

clone_size: .
v_call: TRBV4-3
d_call: .
j_call: TRBJ2-2
cdr3_aa: CASSQDDGGGELFF
cdr3_nt: TGCGCCAGCAGCCAAGATGACGGCGGCGGGGAGCTGTTTTTT

clone_size: .
v_call: TRBV5-4
d_call: TRBD1
j_call: TRBJ2-3
cdr3_aa: CASSLGQGVTDTQYF
cdr3_nt: TGTGCCAGCAGCTTGGGACAGGGGGTCACAGATACGCAGTATTTT

clone_size: once
v_call: TRBV2
d_call: TRBD1
j_call: TRBJ2-5
cdr3_aa: CASLRDSQETQYF
cdr3_nt: TGTGCCAGCCTCCGGGACAGTCAAGAGACCCAGTACTTC

clone_size: .
v_call: TRBV7-9
d_call: TRBD2
j_call: TRBJ2-7
cdr3_aa: CASSPGLAGEAYEQYF
cdr3_nt: TGTGCCAGCAGCCCGGGACTAGCGGGGGAAGCCTACGAGCAGTACTTC

clone_size: .
v_call: TRBV7-2
d_call: TRBD2
j_call: TRBJ2-5
cdr3_aa: CASSSLGPAGGLQETQYF
cdr3_nt: TGTGCCAGCAGCTCCCTAGGGCCAGCGGGGGGCCTCCAAGAGACCCAGTACTTC

clone_size: .
v_call: TRBV27
d_call: TRBD1
j_call: TRBJ1-4
cdr3_aa: CASSLSLQGAGDEKLFF
cdr3_nt: TGTGCCAGCAGTTTATCCCTACAGGGGGCGGGAGATGAAAAACTGTTTTTT

clone_size: few
v_call: TRBV6-5
d_call: .
j_call: TRBJ1-5
cdr3_aa: CASIQDSNQPQHF
cdr3_nt: TGTGCCAGCATACAGGATAGCAATCAGCCCCAGCATTTT

clone_size: .
v_call: TRBV7-3
d_call: .
j_call: TRBJ2-2
cdr3_aa: CASSARQGGAGELFF
cdr3_nt: TGTGCCAGCAGCGCCCGACAGGGAGGTGCCGGGGAGCTGTTTTTT

clone_size: .
v_call: TRBV6-6
d_call: TRBD2
j_call: TRBJ2-3
cdr3_aa: CAGTSGGGGSTDTQYF
cdr3_nt: TGTGCCGGCACCTCCGGCGGGGGGGGAAGCACAGATACGCAGTATTTT

clone_size: .
v_call: TRBV7-8
d_call: .
j_call: TRBJ1-4
cdr3_aa: CASSWGDGRTEKLFF
cdr3_nt: TGTGCCAGCAGCTGGGGGGACGGTCGAACGGAAAAACTGTTTTTT

clone_size: .
v_call: TRBV9
d_call: TRBD1
j_call: TRBJ1-2
cdr3_aa: CASSLRTGLYGYTF
cdr3_nt: TGTGCCAGCAGCCTCCGGACAGGGCTGTATGGCTACACCTTC

clone_size: .
v_call: TRBV4-2
d_call: .
j_call: TRBJ1-3
cdr3_aa: CASSQLGGDSGNTIYF
cdr3_nt: TGTGCCAGCAGCCAGCTAGGGGGGGACTCTGGAAACACCATATATTTT

clone_size: .
v_call: TRBV5-1
d_call: .
j_call: TRBJ2-2
cdr3_aa: CASSLAQGRGTGELFF
cdr3_nt: TGCGCCAGCAGCTTGGCCCAGGGAAGGGGTACCGGGGAGCTGTTTTTT

clone_size: .
v_call: TRBV5-4
d_call: .
j_call: TRBJ2-3
cdr3_aa: CASSLSTGPGDTQYF
cdr3_nt: TGTGCCAGCAGCTTGAGCACAGGGCCCGGAGATACGCAGTATTTT